A selection of T cell receptor beta chains follows, all from one sample in a study of blood T cell repertoires in COVID-19. The assay was immunoSEQ multiplex PCR, and TCRdb's table has in-frame clones only and misses some. The sample lists 250,000 to 350,000 clones, about 90% occurring once. The sequencing input was peripheral blood. These receptors were taken from a woman aged 45-65 years with COVID-19, enrolled during active disease. CDR3s include the opening cysteine and the closing phenylalanine or tryptophan. D genes are given only for firm matches. A row's size may be missing; if present it is once, few, many or a size class.

j_call | clone_size | v_call | cdr3_length | d_call | cdr3_nt | cdr3_aa
TRBJ2-2 | few | TRBV5-1 | 16 | - | TGCGCCAGCAGCTTGGCCCGAACTAGGAACACCGGGGAGCTGTTTTTT | CASSLARTRNTGELFF
TRBJ2-5 | - | TRBV24-1 | 13 | - | TGTGCCACCTCCGGGGGAAAGCGAGAGACCCAGTACTTC | CATSGGKRETQYF
TRBJ2-5 | - | TRBV30 | 14 | - | TGTGCCTGGAGTAGGGGGAGCAATGGGGAGACCCAGTACTTC | CAWSRGSNGETQYF
TRBJ2-1 | once | TRBV6-4 | 16 | TRBD2 | TGTGCCAGCAGTGCAGGGAGACTAGCGGGAGGGGATGAGCAGTTCTTC | CASSAGRLAGGDEQFF
TRBJ2-2 | - | TRBV10-3 | 16 | TRBD2 | TGTGCCATCAGTGAGCGTCTAGCGGCCAACACCGGGGAGCTGTTTTTT | CAISERLAANTGELFF
TRBJ2-2 | - | TRBV6-5 | 14 | TRBD1 | TGTGCCAGCAGAAAGGGACAGATCACCGGGGAGCTGTTTTTT | CASRKGQITGELFF
TRBJ2-1 | - | TRBV6-5 | 12 | - | TGTGCCAGCAGTTACCAGTCCAATGAGCAGTTCTTC | CASSYQSNEQFF
TRBJ2-1 | - | TRBV24-1 | 13 | - | TGTGCCACCAGTGGTAGCTCCTACAATGAGCAGTTCTTC | CATSGSSYNEQFF
TRBJ1-2 | - | TRBV19 | 13 | TRBD1 | TGTGCCAGTAAGGACAGGTTCTTTTATGGCTACACCTTC | CASKDRFFYGYTF
TRBJ2-1 | - | TRBV6-1 | 16 | TRBD2 | TGTGCCAGCAGTGACTGGGGCGGGAGGTCCTACAATGAGCAGTTCTTC | CASSDWGGRSYNEQFF
TRBJ1-6 | - | TRBV9 | 16 | TRBD1 | TGTGCCAGCAGCGCCACAGGGGGACTTTCGAATTCACCCCTCCACTTT | CASSATGGLSNSPLHF
TRBJ1-3 | - | TRBV5-8 | 15 | TRBD1 | TGTGCCAGCAGCCACGGGGGGACAGGAGGAAACACCATATATTTT | CASSHGGTGGNTIYF
TRBJ1-3 | few | TRBV7-6 | 15 | - | TGTGCCAGCAGCTTAGCCCCAGGTTCTGGAAACACCATATATTTT | CASSLAPGSGNTIYF
TRBJ1-6 | - | TRBV6-1 | 18 | - | TGTGCCAGCAGTGAATTTTTTCTAACGAGCTCCTATAATTCACCCCTCCACTTT | CASSEFFLTSSYNSPLHF
TRBJ2-5 | - | TRBV3-1/TRBV3-2 | 18 | TRBD2 | TGTGCCAGCAGCCAAAACACCGGGGGAGGCGGGAGGGCGGAGACCCAGTACTTC | CASSQNTGGGGRAETQYF
TRBJ2-5 | - | TRBV4-3 | 15 | TRBD2 | TGCGCCAGCAGCCACCGGACTAGCGGCCAAGAGACCCAGTACTTC | CASSHRTSGQETQYF
TRBJ1-1 | - | TRBV11-2 | 13 | TRBD1 | TGTGCCAGCAGCTCAGGGACAGCACTTGCATCTTTCTTT | CASSSGTALASFF
TRBJ1-5 | - | TRBV5-5 | 15 | - | TGTGCCAGCAGCTTACGGCAGGGTAGGGATCAGCCCCAGCATTTT | CASSLRQGRDQPQHF
TRBJ1-3 | - | TRBV6-5 | 14 | - | TGTGCCAGCAGTTACTCGCGGGGCGGAAACACCATATATTTT | CASSYSRGGNTIYF
TRBJ1-2 | - | TRBV27 | 13 | - | TGTGCCAGCAGCCAGCGGCAGAACTATGGCTACACCTTC | CASSQRQNYGYTF
TRBJ2-3 | - | TRBV11-1 | 16 | - | TGTGCCAGCACACATGAGAGGTTCGGAAGCACAGATACGCAGTATTTT | CASTHERFGSTDTQYF
TRBJ2-1 | once | TRBV18 | 15 | - | TGTGCCAGCTCACCACTGGTGGTCAGGGGCAATGAGCAGTTCTTC | CASSPLVVRGNEQFF
TRBJ2-2 | - | TRBV6-5 | 15 | TRBD1 | TGTGCCAGCAGCTGGGACAGGGCGAACACCGGGGAGCTGTTTTTT | CASSWDRANTGELFF
TRBJ2-3 | - | TRBV9 | 14 | TRBD2 | TGTGCCAGCAGCGTCAGACTAGCGGCAGATACGCAGTATTTT | CASSVRLAADTQYF
TRBJ2-1 | - | TRBV19 | 15 | TRBD2 | TGTGCCAGTAGTATAACTGGCGGGAGGTTGAATGAGCAGTTCTTC | CASSITGGRLNEQFF
TRBJ2-7 | few | TRBV5-1 | 12 | - | TGCGCCAGCAGCCGGGACTCCTACGAGCAGTACTTC | CASSRDSYEQYF
TRBJ1-3 | once | TRBV19 | 15 | - | TGTGCCAGTAGTATGTCGACAGTCTCTGGAAACACCATATATTTT | CASSMSTVSGNTIYF
TRBJ2-1 | - | TRBV5-1 | 17 | TRBD2 | TGCGCCAGCAGTCCGACGGCGGGAGCCCACTCCTACAATGAGCAGTTCTTC | CASSPTAGAHSYNEQFF
TRBJ2-3 | - | TRBV15 | 18 | - | TGTGCCACCAGCAGCCACAGGGTGGAGCAGGACTCCTTGGATACGCAGTATTTT | CATSSHRVEQDSLDTQYF
TRBJ1-6 | - | TRBV4-2 | 18 | - | TGTGCCAGCAGCCAAGATCTCGGGTTTCGATCCTATAATTCACCCCTCCACTTT | CASSQDLGFRSYNSPLHF
TRBJ2-7 | - | TRBV11-2 | 14 | - | TGTGCCAGCAGCTTGGACTGGAGCTCCTACGAGCAGTACTTC | CASSLDWSSYEQYF
TRBJ1-3 | - | TRBV19 | 15 | TRBD1 | TGTGCCAGTCACGGACAGGGTTACTCTGGAAACACCATATATTTT | CASHGQGYSGNTIYF
TRBJ2-7 | - | TRBV14 | 15 | - | TGTGCCAGCAGCTCCCGACTGGCCTCGCGGGACGAGCAGTACTTC | CASSSRLASRDEQYF
TRBJ1-5 | - | TRBV5-3 | 19 | TRBD1 | TGTGCCAGAAGCACGCAAACCGGGACAGGGAATTATAGCAATCAGCCCCAGCATTTT | CARSTQTGTGNYSNQPQHF
TRBJ2-7 | - | TRBV11-2 | 13 | TRBD1 | TGTGCCAGCAGCCCCGGGACAGACTACGAGCAGTACTTC | CASSPGTDYEQYF
TRBJ2-2 | - | TRBV5-1 | 17 | TRBD2 | TGCGCCAGCAGCCATCGGACTAGCGGGAGAGGCACCGGGGAGCTGTTTTTT | CASSHRTSGRGTGELFF
TRBJ2-4 | - | TRBV6-2/TRBV6-3 | 15 | - | TGTGCCAGCAGTCGGCCGTCGGGGGCCAAAAACATTCAGTACTTC | CASSRPSGAKNIQYF
TRBJ1-2 | - | TRBV30 | 13 | - | TGTGCCCGAGACCTGGGGGGTACCTATGGCTACACCTTC | CARDLGGTYGYTF
TRBJ1-5 | once | TRBV27 | 15 | - | TGTGCCAGCAGTTTATCAGGGGTTAGCAATCAGCCCCAGCATTTT | CASSLSGVSNQPQHF
TRBJ1-1 | - | TRBV30 | 14 | TRBD1 | TGTGCCTGCCCATACGGACAGGGAATGACTGAAGCTTTCTTT | CACPYGQGMTEAFF
TRBJ2-3 | - | TRBV7-6 | 17 | - | TGTGCCAGCAGCCCGAGCTGGGCGGGGACGAGCACAGATACGCAGTATTTT | CASSPSWAGTSTDTQYF
TRBJ1-2 | - | TRBV18 | 13 | TRBD1 | TGTGCCAGCTCACCCGGGACAGGATATGGCTACACCTTC | CASSPGTGYGYTF